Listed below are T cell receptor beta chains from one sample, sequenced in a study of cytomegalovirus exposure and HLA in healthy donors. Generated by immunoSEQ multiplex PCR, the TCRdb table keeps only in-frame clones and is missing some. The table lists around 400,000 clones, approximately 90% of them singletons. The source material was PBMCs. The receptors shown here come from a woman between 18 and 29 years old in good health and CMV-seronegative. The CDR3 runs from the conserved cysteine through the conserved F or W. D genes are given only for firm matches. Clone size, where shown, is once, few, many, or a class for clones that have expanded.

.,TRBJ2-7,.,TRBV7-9,CASSLNSYEQYF,TGTGCCAGCAGCCTTAACTCCTACGAGCAGTACTTC
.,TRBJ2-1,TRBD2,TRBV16,CASSRAAAGGTYNEQFF,TGTGCCAGCAGCCGGGCGGCTGCGGGGGGAACCTACAATGAGCAGTTCTTC
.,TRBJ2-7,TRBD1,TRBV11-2,CASSYNPGQGVPYEQYF,TGTGCCAGCAGCTACAACCCCGGACAGGGGGTGCCCTACGAGCAGTACTTC
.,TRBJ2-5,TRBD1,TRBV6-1,CASSGDRNQETQYF,TGTGCCAGCAGTGGGGACAGGAACCAAGAGACCCAGTACTTC
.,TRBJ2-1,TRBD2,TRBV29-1,CSGSSGGYNEQFF,TGCAGCGGATCTAGCGGGGGTTACAATGAGCAGTTCTTC
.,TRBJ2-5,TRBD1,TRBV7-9,CASSPFPGQGVTQYF,TGTGCCAGCAGCCCTTTCCCGGGACAGGGGGTGACCCAGTACTTC
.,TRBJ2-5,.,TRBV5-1,CASSLATRIQETQYF,TGCGCCAGCAGCTTGGCCACGAGGATCCAAGAGACCCAGTACTTC
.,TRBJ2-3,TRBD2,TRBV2,CASEAGNTDTQYF,TGTGCCAGTGAAGCGGGAAACACAGATACGCAGTATTTT
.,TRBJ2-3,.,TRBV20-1,CSAPSTDTQYF,TGCAGTGCCCCAAGCACAGATACGCAGTATTTT
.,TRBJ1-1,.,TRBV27,CASSLRGGTEAFF,TGTGCCAGCAGTTTGAGGGGAGGGACTGAAGCTTTCTTT
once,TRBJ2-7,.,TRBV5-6,CASSLGAHLSYEQYF,TGTGCCAGCAGCTTGGGAGCCCATCTCTCCTACGAGCAGTACTTC
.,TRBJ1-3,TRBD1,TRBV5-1,CASSSGQVVGGNTIYF,TGCGCCAGCAGCAGTGGACAGGTGGTAGGTGGAAACACCATATATTTT
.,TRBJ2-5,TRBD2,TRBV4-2,CASSQVLKGLAQETQYF,TGTGCCAGCAGCCAAGTCCTAAAGGGACTAGCTCAAGAGACCCAGTACTTC
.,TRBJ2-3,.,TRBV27,CASSYRDTSRDTQYF,TGTGCCAGCAGTTATCGGGACACCTCGCGGGATACGCAGTATTTT
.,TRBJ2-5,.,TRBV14,CASRQGYQETQYF,TGTGCCAGCAGACAGGGATACCAAGAGACCCAGTACTTC
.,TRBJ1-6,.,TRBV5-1,CASSGQLQGTVNSPLHF,TGCGCCAGCAGCGGGCAACTACAGGGAACGGTGAATTCACCCCTCCACTTT
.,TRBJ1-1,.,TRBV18,CASSPLGTRGTEAFF,TGTGCCAGCTCACCACTCGGAACCCGGGGCACTGAAGCTTTCTTT
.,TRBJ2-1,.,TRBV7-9,CASSSQLDEQFF,TGTGCCAGCAGCTCACAGCTCGATGAGCAGTTCTTC